This T cell receptor (beta chain) derives from a study of blood T cell repertoires in COVID-19. In the study overall: Sites in the United States, Italy and Spain provided acute and convalescent COVID-19 samples. In each case, the material was cDNA or gDNA derived from T cells, B-cell-depleted T cells, or PBMCs.

Trimming removed 0 bases from V and 6 bases from J, with 9 bases in between. The germline V gene has CDR1 MNHEY and CDR2 SVGAGI. The CDR3 has 14 residues. As handled by the study authors: Estimates of nucleated cell counts were drawn from the amplification of reference gene primers. Generated by immunoSEQ multiplex PCR, the TCRdb table keeps only in-frame clones and is missing some. The D gene and trimming were derived from the DNA, and the V and J assignments and clone size from that table. The table shows roughly 290,000 clones, with 70% to 90% occurring only once. The source of this sequence is a woman in her fifties or sixties with acute or convalescent COVID-19. V gene TRBV6-5 combines with J gene TRBJ1-5; a weak D match, TRBD1 (6 bases). Specimen: peripheral blood. This chain's CDR3 is CASSYSGGRQPQHF. As DNA, the CDR3 is TGTGCCAGCAGTTACTCGGGGGGGCGTCAGCCCCAGCATTTT.